The clone carrying this T cell receptor beta chain is a singleton in its sample. The CDR3 runs to 13 residues. V lost 6 bases and J 3 bases, leaving 12 bases between the germline ends. Germline CDR1 reads MDHEN; CDR2 reads SYDVKM. This specimen comes from a study of cytomegalovirus exposure and HLA in healthy donors. Study details: Drawn from HLA-typed donors, approximately 85 million unique TCRs were held in an early data release.

The PCR made use of 60 Vbeta and 13 Jbeta primers. Using immunoSEQ multiplex PCR, the repertoire was profiled, and TCRdb retains in-frame clones only, with some absent. The table has 150,000 or so clones, about 80% seen once. The specimen was PBMCs. V gene TRBV28 combines with J gene TRBJ2-7, with D possibly matching TRBD1 (5 bases). This clonotype was sampled from a woman aged 40 to 50 in good health and CMV-seronegative. CDR3 coding DNA: TGTGCCAGCAGAGGACAACCCGTCTACGAGCAGTACTTC. Protein sequence: CASRGQPVYEQYF.